This T cell receptor (beta chain) was captured by sequencing in a study of T cell repertoires in cytomegalovirus infection. Study as a whole: Recently identified HLA-C-restricted CMV epitopes and well-studied HLA-B-restricted CMV epitopes were used by the study.

Regarding this clonotype: Its antigen is currently unknown.

Each CDR3 protein is one row after TCRdb ran MiXCR on the reads. The sample lists 250,000 to 300,000 distinct CDR3 sequences, approximately 22% occurring once. The V segment lost 2 bases and the J segment 6 bases; nucleotides outside the gene matches: 4. CDR3 length: 14 residues. Germline lookup yields CDR1 MDHEN and CDR2 SYDVKM. The J gene is TRBJ1-2, the V gene TRBV28, with 9 bases that match TRBD1. This TCR was sampled from a human donor in good health (CMV status not recorded). Some clones in this sample may be carry-over from other donors' samples. The sample was cultured PBMCs, taken from culture after CMV antigen stimulation. The CDR3 DNA follows: TGTGCCAGCAGTTTAGACAGGGGGTCCCATGGCTACACCTTC. Residues: CASSLDRGSHGYTF.